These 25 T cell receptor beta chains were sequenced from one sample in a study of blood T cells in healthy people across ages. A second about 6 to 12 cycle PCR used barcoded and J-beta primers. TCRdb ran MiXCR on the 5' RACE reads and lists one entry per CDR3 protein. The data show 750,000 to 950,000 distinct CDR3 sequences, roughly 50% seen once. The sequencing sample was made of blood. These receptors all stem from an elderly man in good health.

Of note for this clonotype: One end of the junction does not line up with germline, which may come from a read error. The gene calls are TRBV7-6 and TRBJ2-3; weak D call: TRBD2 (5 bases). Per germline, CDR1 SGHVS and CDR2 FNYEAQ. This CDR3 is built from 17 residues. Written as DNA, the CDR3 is TGTGCCAGCGGCTTAAATACTAGGAGTCTTAAAACAGATACGCAGTATTTT. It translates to CASGLNTRSLKTDTQYF.

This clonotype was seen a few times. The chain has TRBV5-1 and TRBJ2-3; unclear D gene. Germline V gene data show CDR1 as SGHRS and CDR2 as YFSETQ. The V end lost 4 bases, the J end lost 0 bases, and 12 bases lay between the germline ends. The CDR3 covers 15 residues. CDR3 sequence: CASSQRPSSTDTQYF. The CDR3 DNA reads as TGCGCCAGCAGCCAAAGACCGAGTAGCACAGATACGCAGTATTTT. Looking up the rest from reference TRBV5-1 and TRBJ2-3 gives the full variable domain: KAGVTQTPRYLIKTRGQQVTLSCSPISGHRSVSWYQQTPGQGLQFLFEYFSETQRNKGNFPGRFSGRQFSNSRSEMNVSTLELGDSALYLCASSQRPSSTDTQYFGPGTRLTVL.

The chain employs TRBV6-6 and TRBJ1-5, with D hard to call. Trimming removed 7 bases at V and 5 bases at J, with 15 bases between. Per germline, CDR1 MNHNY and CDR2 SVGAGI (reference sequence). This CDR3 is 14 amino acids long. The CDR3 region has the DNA TGTGCCAGCAACCGCCGGGTCGGAGATCAGCCCCAGCATTTT. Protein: CASNRRVGDQPQHF.

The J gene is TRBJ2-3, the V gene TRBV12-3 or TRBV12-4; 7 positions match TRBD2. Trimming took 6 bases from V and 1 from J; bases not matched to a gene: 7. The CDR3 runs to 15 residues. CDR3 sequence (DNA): TGTGCCAGCAGCCCGGGGGGTCTCGGCACAGATACGCAGTATTTT. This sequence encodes CASSPGGLGTDTQYF.

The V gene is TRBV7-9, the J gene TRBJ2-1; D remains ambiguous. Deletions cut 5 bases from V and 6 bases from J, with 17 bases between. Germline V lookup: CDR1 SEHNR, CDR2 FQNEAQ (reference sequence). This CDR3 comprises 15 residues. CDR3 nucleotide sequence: TGTGCCAGCAGCCCAGCAGGTCTGCTTGGCAATGAGCAGTTCTTC. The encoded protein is CASSPAGLLGNEQFF.

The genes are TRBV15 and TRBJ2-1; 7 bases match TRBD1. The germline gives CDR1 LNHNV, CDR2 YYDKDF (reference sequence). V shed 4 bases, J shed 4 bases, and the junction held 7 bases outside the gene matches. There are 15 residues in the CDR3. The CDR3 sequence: CATSILGTAYNEQFF. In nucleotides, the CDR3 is TGTGCCACCAGCATCCTCGGGACAGCTTACAATGAGCAGTTCTTC.

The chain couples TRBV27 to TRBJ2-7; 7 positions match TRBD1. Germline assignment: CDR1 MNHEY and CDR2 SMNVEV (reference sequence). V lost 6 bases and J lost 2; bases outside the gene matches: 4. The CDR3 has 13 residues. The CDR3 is CASREQGTYEQYF. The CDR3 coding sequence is TGTGCCAGCAGGGAACAGGGGACCTACGAGCAGTACTTC.

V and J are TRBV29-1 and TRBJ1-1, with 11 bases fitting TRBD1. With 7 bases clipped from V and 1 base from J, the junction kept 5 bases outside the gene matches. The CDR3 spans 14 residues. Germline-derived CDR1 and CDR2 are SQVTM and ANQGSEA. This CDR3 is CSAGQGARNTEAFF. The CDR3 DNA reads TGCAGCGCCGGACAGGGGGCGAGGAACACTGAAGCTTTCTTT.

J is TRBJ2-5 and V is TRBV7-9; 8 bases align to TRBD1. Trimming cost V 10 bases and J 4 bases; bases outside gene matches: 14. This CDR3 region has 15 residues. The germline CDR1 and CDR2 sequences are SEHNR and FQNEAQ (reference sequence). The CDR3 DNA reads TGTGCCACCACCAGGGGGCAGATGGAGGTAGAGACCCAGTACTTC. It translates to CATTRGQMEVETQYF.

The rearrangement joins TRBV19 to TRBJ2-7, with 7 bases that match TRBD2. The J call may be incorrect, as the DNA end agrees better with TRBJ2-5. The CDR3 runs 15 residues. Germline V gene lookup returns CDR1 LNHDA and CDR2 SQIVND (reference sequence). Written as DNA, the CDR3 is TGTGCCAGTAGTATGGACCCGGGACTACGGGAGACCCAGTACTTC. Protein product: CASSMDPGLRETQYF.

CDR3 amino acids: CASSQILTAKDTQYF. The DNA for the CDR3 is TGTGCCAGCAGCCAAATCCTAACGGCCAAGGATACGCAGTATTTT. The chain joins TRBV3-1 to TRBJ2-3; D is unclear. The length of the CDR3 is 15 residues. Trimming removed 2 bases from V and 6 bases from J, with 15 bases in between. Germline V gene sequence: CDR1 LGHDT, CDR2 YNNKEL (reference sequence).

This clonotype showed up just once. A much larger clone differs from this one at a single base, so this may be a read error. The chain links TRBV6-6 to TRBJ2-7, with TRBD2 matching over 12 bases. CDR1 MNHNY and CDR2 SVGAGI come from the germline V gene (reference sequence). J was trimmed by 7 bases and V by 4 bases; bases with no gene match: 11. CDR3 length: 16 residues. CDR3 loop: CASSCGRASGRDEQYF. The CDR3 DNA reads TGTGCCAGCAGTTGCGGTAGGGCTAGCGGGAGGGATGAGCAGTACTTC.

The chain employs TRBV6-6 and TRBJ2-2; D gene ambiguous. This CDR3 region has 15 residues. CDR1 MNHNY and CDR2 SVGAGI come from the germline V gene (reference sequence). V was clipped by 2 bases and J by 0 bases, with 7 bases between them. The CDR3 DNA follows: TGTGCCAGCAGTTACCCACAGACGAACACCGGGGAGCTGTTTTTT. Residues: CASSYPQTNTGELFF.

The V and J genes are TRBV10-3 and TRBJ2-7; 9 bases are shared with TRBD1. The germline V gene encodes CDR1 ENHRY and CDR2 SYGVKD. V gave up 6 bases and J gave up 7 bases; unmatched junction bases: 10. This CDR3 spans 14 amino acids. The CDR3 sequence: CAIRDRGGLIEQYF. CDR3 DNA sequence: TGTGCCATCAGGGACAGGGGAGGGCTAATTGAGCAGTACTTC.

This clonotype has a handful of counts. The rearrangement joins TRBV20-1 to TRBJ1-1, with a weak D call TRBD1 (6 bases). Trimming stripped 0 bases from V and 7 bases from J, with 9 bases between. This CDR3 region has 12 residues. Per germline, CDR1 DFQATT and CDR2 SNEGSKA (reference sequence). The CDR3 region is CSARDRGFEAFF. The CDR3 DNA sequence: TGCAGTGCTAGAGATAGGGGGTTTGAAGCTTTCTTT.

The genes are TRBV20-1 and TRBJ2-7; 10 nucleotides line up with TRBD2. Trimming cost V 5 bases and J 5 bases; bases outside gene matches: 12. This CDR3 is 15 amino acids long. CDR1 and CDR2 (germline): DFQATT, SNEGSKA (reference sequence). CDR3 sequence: CSAPRPGLAKNEQYF. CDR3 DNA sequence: TGCAGTGCTCCCCGACCGGGACTAGCGAAGAACGAGCAGTACTTC.

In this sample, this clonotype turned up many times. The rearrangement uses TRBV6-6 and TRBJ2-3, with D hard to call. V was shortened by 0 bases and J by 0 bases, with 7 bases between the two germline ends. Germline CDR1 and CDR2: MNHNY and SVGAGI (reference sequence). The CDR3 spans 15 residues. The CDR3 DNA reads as TGTGCCAGCAGTTACTCGGGCGGCAGCACAGATACGCAGTATTTT. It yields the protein CASSYSGGSTDTQYF.

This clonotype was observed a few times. In nucleotides, the CDR3 is TGCAGCGTTTCCCGGGACAGCCGACCCAATGAGCAGTTCTTC. Translated: CSVSRDSRPNEQFF. J is TRBJ2-1 and V is TRBV29-1; TRBD1 aligns across 7 bases. Germline V gene data show CDR1 as SQVTM and CDR2 as ANQGSEA. With V trimmed by 5 bases and J by 6 bases, 10 bases remained unmatched. The CDR3 sequence is 14 residues long.

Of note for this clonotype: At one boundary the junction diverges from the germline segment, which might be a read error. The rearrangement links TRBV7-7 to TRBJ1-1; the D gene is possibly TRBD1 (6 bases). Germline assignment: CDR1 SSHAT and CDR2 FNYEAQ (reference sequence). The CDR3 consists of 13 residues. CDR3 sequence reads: CASSLGGNDEAFF. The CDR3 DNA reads TGTGCTAGCAGCTTAGGGGGTAATGATGAAGCTTTCTTT. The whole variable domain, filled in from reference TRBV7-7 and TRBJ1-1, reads GAGVSQSPRYKVTKRGQDVTLRCDPISSHATLYWYQQALGQGPEFLTYFNYEAQPDKSGLPSDRFSAERPEGSISTLTIQRTEQRDSAMYRCASSLGGNDEAFFGQGTRLTVV.

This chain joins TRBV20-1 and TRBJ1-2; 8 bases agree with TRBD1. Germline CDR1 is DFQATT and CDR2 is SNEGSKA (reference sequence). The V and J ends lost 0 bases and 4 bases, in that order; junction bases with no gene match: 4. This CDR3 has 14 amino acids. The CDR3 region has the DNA TGCAGTGCTAGAGATAACGGACAGGGCTATGGCTACACCTTC. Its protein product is CSARDNGQGYGYTF.

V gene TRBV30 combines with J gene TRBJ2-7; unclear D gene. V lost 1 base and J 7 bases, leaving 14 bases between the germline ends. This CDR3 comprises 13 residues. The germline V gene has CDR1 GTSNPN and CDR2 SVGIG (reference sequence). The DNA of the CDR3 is TGTGCCTGGAGTGCCCAGCTGCGCGATGAGCAGTACTTC. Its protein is CAWSAQLRDEQYF. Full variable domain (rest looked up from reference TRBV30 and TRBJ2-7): SQTIHQWPATLVQPVGSPLSLECTVEGTSNPNLYWYRQAAGRGLQLLFYSVGIGQISSEVPQNLSASRPQDRQFILSSKKLLLSDSGFYLCAWSAQLRDEQYFGPGTRLTVT.

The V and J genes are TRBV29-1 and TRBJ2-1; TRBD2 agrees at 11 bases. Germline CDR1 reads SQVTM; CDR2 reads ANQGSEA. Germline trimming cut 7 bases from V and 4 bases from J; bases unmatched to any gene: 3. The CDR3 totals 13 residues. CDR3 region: CSAVAGGYNEQFF. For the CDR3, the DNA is TGCAGCGCGGTAGCGGGAGGGTACAATGAGCAGTTCTTC.

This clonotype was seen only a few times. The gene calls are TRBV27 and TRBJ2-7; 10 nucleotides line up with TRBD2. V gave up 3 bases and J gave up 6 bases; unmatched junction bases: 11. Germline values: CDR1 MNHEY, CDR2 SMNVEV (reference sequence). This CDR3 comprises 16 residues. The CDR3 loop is CASSFLLAGDSSEQYF. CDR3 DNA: TGTGCCAGCAGTTTCTTGCTAGCGGGAGACTCATCCGAGCAGTACTTC.

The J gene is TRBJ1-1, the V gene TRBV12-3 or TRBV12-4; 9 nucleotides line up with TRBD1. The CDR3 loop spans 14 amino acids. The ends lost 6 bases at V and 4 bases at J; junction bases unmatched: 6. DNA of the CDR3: TGTGCCAGCAGCGAACAGGGGGCTATCACTGAAGCTTTCTTT. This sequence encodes CASSEQGAITEAFF.

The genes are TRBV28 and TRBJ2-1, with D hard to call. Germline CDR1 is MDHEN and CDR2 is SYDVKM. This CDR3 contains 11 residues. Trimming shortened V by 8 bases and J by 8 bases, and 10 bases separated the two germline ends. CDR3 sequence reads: CASASLYEQFF. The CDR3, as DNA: TGTGCCAGCGCAAGTCTGTATGAGCAGTTCTTC.